This T cell receptor (beta chain) emerged from a study of T-cell memory formation after mild COVID-19. Study-wide background: Clustering of TCRs was largely donor specific.

TCRdb processed the 5' RACE reads anew with MiXCR; each CDR3 protein has one entry. The repertoire includes 300,000 to 400,000 distinct CDR3 sequences, roughly 20% of them detected once, and roughly an eighth sits in the top ten. This CDR3 has 16 residues. The germline V and J ends were trimmed by 0 bases and 0 bases, with 12 bases remaining between them. Germline loops: CDR1 SGHRS, CDR2 YFSETQ. This clonotype was picked up a small number of times. This TCR was sampled from an adult woman who had mild COVID-19 (a few samples of this study predate the infection). Cell type and time point are not known. Sequenced material: PBMCs or a T cell subset sorted from them (not recorded which). The chain recombines TRBV5-1 with TRBJ1-2, with no clear D. Here the CDR3 DNA reads TGCGCCAGCAGCTTGGACCCGGCTCTAGCTAACTATGGCTACACCTTC. Its translation: CASSLDPALANYGYTF.